This T cell receptor (beta chain) was observed in a study of T cell responses to AZD1222 COVID-19 vaccine. As for the study in general: Analysis merged second doses at about 4 or about 12 weeks. The study's findings and limits: Among spike-specific TCRs, nearly half reportedly target unmutated variant regions. Donors were largely white British and mainly female; clonal diversity was possibly underestimated. Baseline seropositives among AZD1222 recipients totaled only five or six.

The data were produced by immunoSEQ multiplex PCR, yet TCRdb's version contains in-frame clones alone and is incomplete. Among 100,000 to 150,000 clones listed, just over 85% were seen once. About this clone itself: Its antigen remains unidentified.

Sequenced here: peripheral blood, sampled on day 0 of AZD1222 vaccination. This TCR came from an adult in good health.

The CDR3 sequence: CASSQVPVGGSVDTIYF. The CDR3 DNA reads TGCGCCAGCAGCCAGGTTCCTGTGGGGGGAAGTGTGGACACCATATATTTT. The V gene is TRBV4-1, the J gene TRBJ1-3; D is possibly TRBD1 (5 bases). Germline-derived CDR1 and CDR2 are MGHRA and YSYEKL. V lost 3 bases to trimming and J lost 8 bases, with 23 bases between them. CDR3 length: 17 amino acids.